The rows below give T cell receptor beta chains drawn from one sample of a study of monozygotic twins with inflammatory bowel disease. TCRdb re-called the 5' RACE reads and catalogs CDR3 proteins one per entry, DNA excluded. This sample's table has approximately 120,000 distinct CDR3 sequences. Material for sequencing was blood. These receptors were collected from a human donor with ulcerative colitis or Crohn's disease, or a healthy co-twin of an affected twin (not recorded which). The CDR3 runs from the conserved cysteine through the conserved F or W.

TRBJ2-5 TRBV3-1 CASSRGLNQETQYF
TRBJ1-1 TRBV19 CASTFTGPTEAFF
TRBJ2-1 TRBV18 CASSPGGPTGLSYNEQFF
TRBJ1-1 TRBV20-1 CSAFQGASGTTEAFF
TRBJ1-1 TRBV5-1 CASSLGTTEAFF
TRBJ1-6 TRBV11-1 CASSLATGQVGSPLHF
TRBJ2-7 TRBV15 CATRVRDFHEQYF
TRBJ2-1 TRBV5-1 CASSLGRAPDNEQFF
TRBJ2-3 TRBV28 CASSLRGSGSSTDTQYF
TRBJ2-1 TRBV7-2 CASSLRSSGISEQFF
TRBJ1-1 TRBV11-2 CASTLGGGGRYRDAFF
TRBJ2-3 TRBV7-2 CASSLAELAGGTWGTQYF
TRBJ2-1 TRBV5-1 CASSVDISSYNEQFF
TRBJ2-5 TRBV5-1 CASSLARGEETQYF
TRBJ1-1 TRBV15 CATSRDGGAAFF
TRBJ1-1 TRBV12-3/TRBV12-4 CASSSRESPEAFF
TRBJ2-5 TRBV5-8 CASSLVFGTLKETQYF
TRBJ2-3 TRBV12-3/TRBV12-4 CASSLWTSGSGGTDTQYF
TRBJ2-3 TRBV11-2 CASSFPRGQGPTDTQYF
TRBJ2-2 TRBV4-3 CASSQDHGDLNTGELFF
TRBJ1-5 TRBV20-1 CSADMTGGNQPQHF
TRBJ2-7 TRBV12-3/TRBV12-4 CASSLGQGTYEQYF
TRBJ1-5 TRBV12-3/TRBV12-4 CASSSEDRGQGQPQHF
TRBJ2-5 TRBV5-1 CASSLRVLETQYF
TRBJ1-6 TRBV20-1 CSATGGSGYNSPLHF
TRBJ2-5 TRBV12-3/TRBV12-4 CASTPGETQYF
TRBJ2-1 TRBV20-1 CSAASSGGLMDEQFF
TRBJ2-3 TRBV7-2 CASSLPGQGNDTQYF
TRBJ2-5 TRBV12-3/TRBV12-4 CASSLGTSGGTETQYF
TRBJ2-7 TRBV20-1 CSAPSPPFERALSYEQYF
TRBJ1-5 TRBV5-1 CASSLGEVDQPQHF
TRBJ2-3 TRBV20-1 CSLDLSTDTQYF
TRBJ2-7 TRBV7-8 CASSFWTSGADEQYF
TRBJ1-2 TRBV7-9 CASSRTGHGYTF
TRBJ2-5 TRBV5-1 CASSFLLGDQETQYF
TRBJ1-1 TRBV7-9 CASSPAINGEAFF
TRBJ2-1 TRBV23-1 CASSPRTVANEQFF
TRBJ2-7 TRBV24-1 CATSDPTGGLYEQYF
TRBJ2-4 TRBV6-1 CASSEVTSNRYF
TRBJ2-2 TRBV4-3 CASSQDHDRELPGELFF
TRBJ1-5 TRBV19 CASKPPTSNQPQHF
TRBJ1-2 TRBV7-8 CASSLLVTGVTYGYTF
TRBJ2-7 TRBV9 CASSTQSGTEAYEQYF
TRBJ2-1 TRBV7-6 CASSLGHNLNNEQFF
TRBJ1-2 TRBV6-2/TRBV6-3 CASSSGQTYWDYGYTF
TRBJ2-2 TRBV7-9 CASTLQGRSTGELFF
TRBJ1-2 TRBV4-2 CASSQVLGVVENYGYTF
TRBJ1-2 TRBV7-9 CASSLNGQGSYYTF
TRBJ2-7 TRBV7-2 CASSPSGVYEQYF
TRBJ2-7 TRBV10-3 CAIRPQGGSSYEQYF
TRBJ2-2 TRBV4-1 CASSHSSRGTRWTGELFF
TRBJ1-1 TRBV6-5 CASRGTGTEAFF
TRBJ1-4 TRBV20-1 CSARDPREKLFF